This paragraph covers one T cell receptor (beta chain) sequence. These data belong to a study of blood T cell repertoires in COVID-19. Turning to the study itself: T cells, B-cell-depleted T cells, or PBMCs supplied cDNA or gDNA.

Generated by immunoSEQ multiplex PCR, the TCRdb table keeps only in-frame clones and is missing some. The sample has over 70,000 clones, 75% to 90% seen once. CDR1 is SEHNR, CDR2 FQNEAQ, per germline (reference sequence). V lost 3 bases and J lost 3, with 5 bases in between. CDR3 length equals 12 residues. Specimen: peripheral blood. This receptor was identified in a human donor in a cohort sampled during active COVID-19. The V and J genes are TRBV7-9 and TRBJ2-5, with unresolved D. CDR3 nucleotides: TGTGCCAGCAGCTTTCTTAAAGAGACCCAGTACTTC. This sequence encodes CASSFLKETQYF. The full variable domain, with the rest looked up from reference TRBV7-9 and TRBJ2-5, is DTGVSQNPRHKITKRGQNVTFRCDPISEHNRLYWYRQTLGQGPEFLTYFQNEAQLEKSRLLSDRFSAERPKGSFSTLEIQRTEQGDSAMYLCASSFLKETQYFGPGTRLLVL.